Presented here are 28 T cell receptor beta chains from one specimen sequenced in a study of CD8+ T cells in alopecia areata (dated by TCRdb to the late 2010s). Library prep was done by the immunoSEQ multiplex PCR assay. RNA was extracted from all samples and reverse transcribed into cDNA, which served as template for TCR sequencing. This is the immuneACCESS table as TCRdb keeps it, with only in-frame sequences that have V and J called. A part of the clones is gone; compared with another copy, unresolved V genes explain less than half, and the rest is unexplained. This sample lists about 99,000 clones; 85% to 90% were detected once. Clones ranked in the top ten supply around 10% of the sample. Per the publication, the treatment or condition label means: oral pan-JAK inhibitor, 5-10 mg twice daily. The sample in question was CD8+ T cells sorted from blood, obtained around week 34, from a patient treated with tofacitinib. Receptor source: a human donor with alopecia areata.

This clone was seen just once. The V and J genes are TRBV13 and TRBJ2-7; D is unresolved. Germline CDR1 reads PRHDT; CDR2 reads FYEKMQ (reference sequence). CDR3 length: 16 residues. The V and J ends lost 0 bases and 0 bases respectively, with 12 bases between them. The CDR3 bases are TGTGCCAGCAGCTTAGGTTCTCGGCTAAGCTCCTACGAGCAGTACTTC. The encoded protein is CASSLGSRLSSYEQYF.

The chain carries TRBV6-6 and TRBJ2-1; D is undetermined. The germline V gene encodes CDR1 MNHNY and CDR2 SVGAGI (reference sequence). The V gene lost 2 bases and the J gene lost 1 base, with 9 bases spanning the gap. The CDR3 extends over 15 amino acids. CDR3 bases: TGTGCCAGCAGTTACGGTGACTTATCCTACAATGAGCAGTTCTTC. Amino acids: CASSYGDLSYNEQFF.

As to this clone: Other DNA sequences within the sample encode an identical CDR3. CDR3 nucleotide sequence: TGCAGCGTCCTCACAATCACACATCTAACCCACAATGAGCAGTTCTTC. Its protein product is CSVLTITHLTHNEQFF. The chain recombines TRBV29-1 with TRBJ2-1; D gene uncertain. There are 16 residues in the CDR3. Germline CDR1 and CDR2: SQVTM and ANQGSEA. V lost 6 bases and J 5 bases, leaving 23 bases between the germline ends.

The rearrangement joins TRBV7-9 to TRBJ2-1; D is unresolved. The CDR3 extends over 15 amino acids. CDR1 is SEHNR, CDR2 FQNEAQ, per germline (reference sequence). Trimming cost V 1 base and J 7 bases, with 14 bases left between them. The CDR3 DNA is TGTGCCAGCAGCTTAGGCCCATTAGGCGATAATGAGCAGTTCTTC. Translation gives CASSLGPLGDNEQFF.

This clone has just a few counts. The chain is built from TRBV7-9 and TRBJ1-1; no firm D call. V dropped 1 base and J dropped 0 bases, with 6 bases sitting between them. The CDR3 is made up of 14 amino acids. Germline values: CDR1 SEHNR, CDR2 FQNEAQ (reference sequence). In nucleotides, the CDR3 is TGTGCCAGCAGCTTAGATGGAATGAACACTGAAGCTTTCTTT. It encodes CASSLDGMNTEAFF.

The chain links TRBV7-9 to TRBJ2-2; possible D gene TRBD1, 5 bases. V was pared by 9 bases and J by 6 bases, with 11 bases between. This CDR3 spans 12 amino acids. Germline V CDR1 and CDR2: SEHNR, FQNEAQ (reference sequence). CDR3 sequence: CARGHGAGELFF. CDR3 nucleotide sequence: TGTGCCAGGGGGCATGGCGCCGGGGAGCTGTTTTTT.

This CDR3 is CASSLEPSGTYEQFF. CDR3 coding DNA: TGCGCCAGCAGCTTGGAACCTAGCGGGACTTATGAGCAGTTCTTC. The J gene is TRBJ2-1, the V gene TRBV5-1; 9 bases fit TRBD2. V lost 0 bases, J lost 8 bases, and 6 bases stayed unmatched. CDR1 and CDR2 from the germline V gene are SGHRS and YFSETQ. The CDR3 spans 15 residues.

This rearrangement joins TRBV7-6 to TRBJ2-1; TRBD2 matches 13 bases. V shed 3 bases, J shed 0 bases, and the junction held 11 bases outside the gene matches. The CDR3 covers 20 residues. CDR1 and CDR2 (germline): SGHVS, FNYEAQ. CDR3 DNA: TGTGCCAGCAGCTTTCGACAAGGACTAGCGGGGGAGAGCTCCTACAATGAGCAGTTCTTC. Translating it yields CASSFRQGLAGESSYNEQFF.

This chain connects TRBV6-5 to TRBJ2-1; D is undetermined. Between the trimmed V and J ends, which lost 3 bases and 2 bases, there was a span of 5 bases. Germline CDR1 and CDR2: MNHEY and SVGAGI. CDR3 size: 13 residues. The CDR3: CASSYGAYNEQFF. CDR3 bases: TGTGCCAGCAGTTATGGGGCCTACAATGAGCAGTTCTTC.

Note on this clone: The same CDR3 arises from other DNA sequences in this sample as well. The J gene is TRBJ2-1, the V gene TRBV29-1, with D perhaps matching TRBD2 (6 bases). Trimming took 3 bases from V and 1 from J, leaving 7 bases between them. The germline gives CDR1 SQVTM, CDR2 ANQGSEA. CDR3 length: 13 residues. CDR3 sequence (DNA): TGCAGCGTTGACGGGGGTTCCTACAATGAGCAGTTCTTC. It translates to CSVDGGSYNEQFF.

The chain is built from TRBV5-1 and TRBJ2-1; D perhaps matches TRBD1 (5 bases). Per the germline V gene, CDR1 is SGHRS and CDR2 is YFSETQ. The V end lost 4 bases, the J end lost 5 bases, and 22 bases lay between the germline ends. The CDR3 totals 17 residues. CDR3 residues: CASSQRQWSPPHNEQFF. The CDR3 DNA is TGCGCCAGCAGCCAAAGACAGTGGTCCCCCCCCCACAATGAGCAGTTCTTC.

The rearrangement joins TRBV29-1 to TRBJ2-3, with D possibly being TRBD1 (6 bases). CDR3 length: 13 amino acids. CDR1 and CDR2 from the germline V gene are SQVTM and ANQGSEA. V was shortened by 5 bases and J by 0 bases, with 9 bases between the two germline ends. For the CDR3, the DNA is TGCAGCGTTCATACAGGGAGCACAGATACGCAGTATTTT. This gives the protein CSVHTGSTDTQYF.

This clone has just one count. At the DNA level, this CDR3 is encoded by other sequences in the same sample as well. This chain joins TRBV7-9 and TRBJ2-2; 10 bases fit TRBD1. Germline-derived CDR1 and CDR2 are SEHNR and FQNEAQ (reference sequence). The V and J ends lost 6 bases and 2 bases, in that order; junction bases with no gene match: 6. There are 16 residues in the CDR3. The CDR3 here is CASSPRDRGNTGELFF. The CDR3 nucleotides read TGTGCCAGCAGTCCGCGGGACAGGGGCAACACCGGGGAGCTGTTTTTT.

The V and J genes are TRBV27 and TRBJ2-3; TRBD1 matches 9 bases. The CDR3 covers 15 residues. V lost 3 bases, J lost 3 bases, and 4 bases stayed unmatched. CDR1 is MNHEY and CDR2 is SMNVEV in the germline V gene (reference sequence). The CDR3 sequence is CASSFSGTGTDTQYF. CDR3 nucleotide sequence: TGTGCCAGCAGTTTCTCGGGGACAGGGACAGATACGCAGTATTTT.

V gene TRBV19 combines with J gene TRBJ2-3; 9 bases line up with TRBD2. The trim removed 5 bases at V and 0 bases at J, leaving 3 bases unmatched. The CDR3 spans 15 residues. Germline V gene lookup returns CDR1 LNHDA and CDR2 SQIVND (reference sequence). CDR3 residues: CASSFTSGSTDTQYF. CDR3 DNA sequence: TGTGCCAGTAGTTTTACTAGCGGGAGCACAGATACGCAGTATTTT.

The chain joins TRBV29-1 to TRBJ2-3, with no clear D. The V end lost 6 bases, the J end lost 3 bases, and 4 bases lay between the germline ends. This CDR3 is 10 amino acids long. Germline CDR1 is SQVTM and CDR2 is ANQGSEA. The CDR3 here is CSVQTDTQYF. CDR3 DNA sequence: TGCAGCGTCCAGACAGATACGCAGTATTTT.

The chain recombines TRBV7-9 with TRBJ1-2; D is ambiguous. The germline V gene has CDR1 SEHNR and CDR2 FQNEAQ (reference sequence). The ends were cut back, 1 base at V and 4 bases at J, with 13 bases in the middle. The CDR3 contains 15 residues. The CDR3 is CASSLVTVDGYGYTF. The DNA of the CDR3 is TGTGCCAGCAGCTTAGTGACGGTCGACGGCTATGGCTACACCTTC.

The chain carries TRBV14 and TRBJ2-5, with 11 positions matching TRBD2. The J call may be wrong; the DNA end is better matched by TRBJ2-7. CDR3 length: 15 amino acids. Germline CDR1 is SGHDN and CDR2 is FVKESK. The CDR3 DNA sequence: TGTGCCAGCAGCTACCCACTAGCGGGAGTCTACGAGCAGTACTTC. Protein product: CASSYPLAGVYEQYF.

The rearrangement links TRBV27 to TRBJ2-5, with TRBD2 matching 12 bases. With 0 bases clipped from V and 4 bases from J, the junction kept 9 bases outside the gene matches. Looked up from germline, CDR1 is MNHEY and CDR2 is SMNVEV (reference sequence). CDR3 size: 18 residues. Here the CDR3 reads CASSLSHGTSGLGETQYF. The CDR3 coding sequence is TGTGCCAGCAGTTTATCGCACGGGACTAGCGGGTTAGGAGAGACCCAGTACTTC.

The chain carries TRBV29-1 and TRBJ2-3, with TRBD2 identical over 14 bases. The length of the CDR3 is 15 residues. Per the germline V gene, CDR1 is SQVTM and CDR2 is ANQGSEA. With V trimmed by 6 bases and J by 1 base, 3 bases remained unmatched. CDR3 sequence: CSVGTSGGRTDTQYF. For the CDR3, the DNA is TGCAGCGTGGGGACTAGCGGGGGCCGCACAGATACGCAGTATTTT.

This clone was seen once. This chain links TRBV19 with TRBJ2-7, with D unresolved. This CDR3 comprises 13 residues. Germline assignment: CDR1 LNHDA and CDR2 SQIVND (reference sequence). V shed 6 bases and J shed 1 base, with 10 bases lying between them. The CDR3 DNA reads as TGTGCCAGTAGGGATGGCGGATCCTACGAGCAGTACTTC. This sequence encodes CASRDGGSYEQYF.

The genes are TRBV7-8 and TRBJ2-1; the D gene could be TRBD1 or TRBD2 (5 bases each). The CDR3 contains 15 residues. Germline V lookup: CDR1 SGHVS, CDR2 FQNEAQ. V was clipped by 5 bases and J by 0 bases, with 11 bases between them. The CDR3 DNA reads TGTGCCAGCAGCCGAGGGGCGGGCTCCTACAATGAGCAGTTCTTC. It yields the protein CASSRGAGSYNEQFF.

This clone was detected only once. J is TRBJ2-7 and V is TRBV10-3; possible D gene TRBD2, 6 bases. Germline loops: CDR1 ENHRY, CDR2 SYGVKD. The V gene lost 11 bases and the J gene lost 3 bases, with 23 bases spanning the gap. CDR3 length: 15 amino acids. This CDR3 reads CAGSSGDFNIYEQYF. As DNA, the CDR3 is TGTGCCGGCTCCTCTGGGGACTTTAACATCTACGAGCAGTACTTC.

This clone showed up just once. Here the CDR3 reads CASRRGVHEQYF. DNA for the CDR3: TGTGCCAGTCGGAGGGGGGTCCACGAGCAGTACTTC. V usage is TRBV25-1 and J usage is TRBJ2-7, with D tentatively TRBD1 or TRBD2 (6 bases each). V lost 9 bases and J 5 bases, leaving 14 bases between the germline ends. CDR1 is MGHDK and CDR2 is SYGVNS in the germline V gene. The CDR3 contains 12 residues.

This clone was recorded once. The chain carries TRBV30 and TRBJ2-2; D is unresolved. CDR1 and CDR2 (germline): GTSNPN, SVGIG (reference sequence). V shed 2 bases and J shed 4 bases, with 8 bases lying between them. The length of the CDR3 is 13 residues. As DNA, the CDR3 is TGTGCCTGGAGTCCCCAAGTCACCGGGGAGCTGTTTTTT. Its protein product is CAWSPQVTGELFF.

The CDR3: CASSSGVNQETQYF. The CDR3 DNA follows: TGCGCCAGCTCTAGCGGGGTTAACCAAGAGACCCAGTACTTC. This rearrangement joins TRBV4-1 to TRBJ2-5; 9 bases fit TRBD2. This CDR3 comprises 14 residues. Germline CDR1 is MGHRA and CDR2 is YSYEKL. Trimming at V came to 8 bases and at J to 0 bases, leaving 4 bases not matched to a gene.

This sequence joins TRBV7-2 and TRBJ2-7; 7 nucleotides agree with TRBD1. The V and J ends lost 4 bases and 4 bases, in that order; junction bases with no gene match: 7. CDR3 length equals 14 residues. Germline V gives CDR1 SGHTA, CDR2 FQGNSA. CDR3 nucleotides: TGTGCCAGCAGCTCTTACAGGGGACCTTACGAGCAGTACTTC. As protein: CASSSYRGPYEQYF.

The chain carries TRBV19 and TRBJ2-1; 11 nucleotides line up with TRBD2. The CDR3 runs to 15 residues. Germline V gene data show CDR1 as LNHDA and CDR2 as SQIVND (reference sequence). V lost 3 bases, J lost 3 bases, and 1 base stayed unmatched. The chain's CDR3 is CASSMTSGVYNEQFF. The CDR3 DNA sequence: TGTGCCAGTAGTATGACTAGCGGGGTCTACAATGAGCAGTTCTTC.